This is a list of T cell receptor beta chains from one sample in a study of cytomegalovirus exposure and HLA in healthy donors. Method: immunoSEQ multiplex PCR; TCRdb's copy keeps in-frame clones and lacks some. The repertoire has about 200,000 clones, more than 60% of them found once; the top ten carry about 1.8%. Sequenced: PBMCs. These receptors originate from a man in his fifties in good health and CMV-seronegative. Each CDR3 is given with its conserved first and last residue. Fields, in order: J gene, D gene, clone size, V gene, CDR3 length, CDR3 DNA, CDR3 protein. A D gene is named only where the DNA matches it firmly. Not every row has a clone size; where given, it reads once, few, many or a size class.

TRBJ2-7 | NA | NA | TRBV7-8 | 16 | TGTGCCAGCAGCTTAAGTGAGGACAGCCCTTCCTACGAGCAGTACTTC | CASSLSEDSPSYEQYF
TRBJ2-1 | TRBD2 | few | TRBV28 | 15 | TGTGCCAGCAGCCTCGGGACTAGCTGGAGCAATGAGCAGTTCTTC | CASSLGTSWSNEQFF
TRBJ2-2 | TRBD2 | NA | TRBV7-2 | 16 | TGTGCCAGCAGCCGTAGACTAGCGGGAGGGCACGGGGAGCTGTTTTTT | CASSRRLAGGHGELFF
TRBJ1-2 | NA | NA | TRBV28 | 14 | TGTGCCAGCAGTCAGCCAGGGAAGAACTATGGCTACACCTTC | CASSQPGKNYGYTF
TRBJ2-5 | NA | NA | TRBV7-9 | 14 | TGTGCCAGCAGCTTAGTGGTCGGAGAAGAGACCCAGTACTTC | CASSLVVGEETQYF
TRBJ2-1 | NA | NA | TRBV29-1 | 14 | TGCAGCGTTGAAGGAACAGATTCCTACAATGAGCAGTTCTTC | CSVEGTDSYNEQFF
TRBJ1-1 | TRBD1 | NA | TRBV9 | 14 | TGTGCCAGCAGCTGGGGACAGGGCGACACTGAGGCTTTCTTT | CASSWGQGDTEAFF
TRBJ2-1 | TRBD2 | NA | TRBV29-1 | 17 | TGCAGCGTTGTGCCTAGCGGGTTACATCTCTCCTACAATGAGCAGTTCTTC | CSVVPSGLHLSYNEQFF
TRBJ1-1 | TRBD1 | NA | TRBV5-1 | 15 | TGCGCCAGCAGCTTGGCGGGACAGGAGAACACTGAAGCTTTCTTT | CASSLAGQENTEAFF
TRBJ2-2 | TRBD1 | NA | TRBV27 | 15 | TGTGCCAGCAGTTTTGTAACAGGGGCATCCGGGGAGCTGTTTTTT | CASSFVTGASGELFF
TRBJ2-7 | TRBD2 | few | TRBV4-1 | 15 | TGCGCCAGCAGCCAAGTTGCGGGAGGGCCGTTTGAGCAGTACTTC | CASSQVAGGPFEQYF
TRBJ2-7 | NA | NA | TRBV5-1 | 13 | TGCGCCAGCAGCTCAGAGGGATCCTACGAGCAGTACTTC | CASSSEGSYEQYF
TRBJ1-2 | NA | NA | TRBV27 | 15 | TGTGCCAGCAGGATAAGTGATACAGCTAACTATGGCTACACCTTC | CASRISDTANYGYTF
TRBJ1-5 | NA | few | TRBV7-9 | 16 | TGTGCCAGCAGCCCCGGCCGTGTGACAGGCCTACAGCCCCAGCATTTT | CASSPGRVTGLQPQHF
TRBJ2-7 | NA | few | TRBV25-1 | 13 | TGTGCCAGCAGAGAAGGGAGCAAGCACGAGCAGTACTTC | CASREGSKHEQYF
TRBJ2-7 | TRBD1 | NA | TRBV4-1 | 15 | TGCGCCAGCAGCCAAGACCCACGGACAGGGTACGAGCAGTACTTC | CASSQDPRTGYEQYF
TRBJ2-7 | TRBD2 | NA | TRBV28 | 14 | TGTGCCAGCAGTTTATGGGGCGGGAGGGCCGAGCAGTACTTC | CASSLWGGRAEQYF
TRBJ2-2 | NA | NA | TRBV5-1 | 14 | TGCGCCAGCAGCTTGGACAGAAATCCCGGGGAGCTGTTTTTT | CASSLDRNPGELFF
TRBJ1-2 | TRBD1 | NA | TRBV5-1 | 14 | TGCGCCAGCAGCCCCGGGACAGGGAACTATGGCTACACCTTC | CASSPGTGNYGYTF
TRBJ2-3 | NA | NA | TRBV7-9 | 11 | TGTGCCTGGAGAAGCACAGATACGCAGTATTTT | CAWRSTDTQYF
TRBJ1-5 | TRBD1 | NA | TRBV28 | 15 | TGTGCCAGCAGACCCTCAGGGGGCGGGAATCAGCCCCAGCATTTT | CASRPSGGGNQPQHF
TRBJ2-5 | NA | few | TRBV19 | 14 | TGTGCCAGTAGTTTCCGGGTTCGAGGAGAGACCCAGTACTTC | CASSFRVRGETQYF
TRBJ2-3 | TRBD2 | NA | TRBV9 | 17 | TGTGCCAGCAGCGTTGGGGTGGGCGGGAGTAGGACAGATACGCAGTATTTT | CASSVGVGGSRTDTQYF
TRBJ1-5 | NA | NA | TRBV18 | 15 | TGTGCCAGCTCATACGGGACACATAGCAATCAGCCCCAGCATTTT | CASSYGTHSNQPQHF
TRBJ2-7 | NA | NA | TRBV7-6 | 15 | TGTGCCAGCAGCCCCTCCTCTAGCGCCAACTACGAGCAGTACTTC | CASSPSSSANYEQYF
TRBJ1-2 | NA | NA | TRBV27 | 13 | TGTGCCAGCAGTTTTCGGGGGAGCTATGGCTACACCTTC | CASSFRGSYGYTF